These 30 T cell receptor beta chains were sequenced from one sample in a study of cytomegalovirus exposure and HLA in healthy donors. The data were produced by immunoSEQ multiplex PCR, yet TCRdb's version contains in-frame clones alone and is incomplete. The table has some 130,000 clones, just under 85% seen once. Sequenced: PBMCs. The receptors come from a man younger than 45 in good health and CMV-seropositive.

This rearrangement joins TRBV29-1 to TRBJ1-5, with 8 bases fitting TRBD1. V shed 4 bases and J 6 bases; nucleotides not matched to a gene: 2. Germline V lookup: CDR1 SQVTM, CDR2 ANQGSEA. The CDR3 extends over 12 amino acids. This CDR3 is CSVGTGSQPQHF. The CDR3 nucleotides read TGCAGCGTTGGGACAGGGAGTCAGCCCCAGCATTTT.

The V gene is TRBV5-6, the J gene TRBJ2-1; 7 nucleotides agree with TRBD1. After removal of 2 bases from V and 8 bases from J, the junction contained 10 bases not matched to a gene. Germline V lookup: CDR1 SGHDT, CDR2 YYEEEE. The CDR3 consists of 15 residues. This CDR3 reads CASSFSTGYSYEQFF. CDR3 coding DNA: TGTGCCAGCAGCTTCTCGACAGGGTATTCCTATGAGCAGTTCTTC.

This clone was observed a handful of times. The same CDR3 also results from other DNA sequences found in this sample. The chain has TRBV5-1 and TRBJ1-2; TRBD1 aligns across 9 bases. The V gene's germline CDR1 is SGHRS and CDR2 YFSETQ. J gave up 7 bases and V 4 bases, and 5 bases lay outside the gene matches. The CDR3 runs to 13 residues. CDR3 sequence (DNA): TGCGCCAGCAGCCCGGACAGGGGACGTGGCTACACCTTC. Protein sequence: CASSPDRGRGYTF. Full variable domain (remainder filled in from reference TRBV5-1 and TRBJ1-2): KAGVTQTPRYLIKTRGQQVTLSCSPISGHRSVSWYQQTPGQGLQFLFEYFSETQRNKGNFPGRFSGRQFSNSRSEMNVSTLELGDSALYLCASSPDRGRGYTFGSGTRLTVV.

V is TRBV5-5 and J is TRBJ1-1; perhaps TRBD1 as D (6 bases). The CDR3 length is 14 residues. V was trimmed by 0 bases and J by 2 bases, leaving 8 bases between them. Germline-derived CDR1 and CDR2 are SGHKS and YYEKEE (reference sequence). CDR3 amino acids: CASSLAGHNTEAFF. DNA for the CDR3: TGTGCCAGCAGCTTGGCGGGACACAACACTGAAGCTTTCTTT.

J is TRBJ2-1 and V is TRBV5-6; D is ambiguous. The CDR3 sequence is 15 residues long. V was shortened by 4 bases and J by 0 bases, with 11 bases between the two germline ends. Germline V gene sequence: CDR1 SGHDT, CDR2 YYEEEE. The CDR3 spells CASSPQARSYNEQFF. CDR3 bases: TGTGCCAGCAGCCCCCAGGCTCGCTCCTACAATGAGCAGTTCTTC.

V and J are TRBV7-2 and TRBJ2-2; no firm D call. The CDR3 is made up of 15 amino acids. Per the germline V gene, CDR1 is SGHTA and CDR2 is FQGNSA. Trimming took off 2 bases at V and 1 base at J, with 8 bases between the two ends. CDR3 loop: CASSLQRLNTGELFF. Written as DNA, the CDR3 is TGTGCCAGCAGCTTACAAAGACTGAACACCGGGGAGCTGTTTTTT.

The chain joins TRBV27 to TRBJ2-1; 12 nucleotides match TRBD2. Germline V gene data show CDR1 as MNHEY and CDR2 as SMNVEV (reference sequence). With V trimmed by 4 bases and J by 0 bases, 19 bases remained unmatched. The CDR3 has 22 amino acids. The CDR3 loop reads CASSSTTIPGLAGGSSYNEQFF. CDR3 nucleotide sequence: TGTGCCAGCAGTTCGACGACCATACCGGGACTAGCGGGCGGAAGCTCCTACAATGAGCAGTTCTTC.

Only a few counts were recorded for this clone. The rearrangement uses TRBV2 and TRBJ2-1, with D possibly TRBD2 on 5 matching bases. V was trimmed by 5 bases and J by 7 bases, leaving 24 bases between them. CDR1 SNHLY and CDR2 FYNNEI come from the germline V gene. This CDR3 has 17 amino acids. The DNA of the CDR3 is TGTGCCAGCAGTCCCCGGGCCGGGGTGGATATGACGAATGAGCAGTTCTTC. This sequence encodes CASSPRAGVDMTNEQFF.

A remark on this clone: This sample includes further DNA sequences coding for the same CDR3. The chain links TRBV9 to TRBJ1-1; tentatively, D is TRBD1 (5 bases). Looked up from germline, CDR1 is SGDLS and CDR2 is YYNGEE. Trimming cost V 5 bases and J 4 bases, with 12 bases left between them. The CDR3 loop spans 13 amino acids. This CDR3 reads CASSWGDGTEAFF. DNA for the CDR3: TGTGCCAGCAGTTGGGGGGACGGCACTGAAGCTTTCTTT.

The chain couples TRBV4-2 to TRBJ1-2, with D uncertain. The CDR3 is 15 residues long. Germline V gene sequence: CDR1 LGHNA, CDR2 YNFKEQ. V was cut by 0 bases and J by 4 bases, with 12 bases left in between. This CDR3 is CASSQEETLSYGYTF. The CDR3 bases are TGTGCCAGCAGCCAAGAGGAGACCCTTTCCTATGGCTACACCTTC.

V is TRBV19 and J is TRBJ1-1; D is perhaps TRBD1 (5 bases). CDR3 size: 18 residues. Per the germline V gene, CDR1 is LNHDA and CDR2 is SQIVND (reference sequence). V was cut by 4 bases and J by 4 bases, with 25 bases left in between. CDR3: CASSTGHGWSNMRTEAFF. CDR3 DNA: TGTGCCAGTAGTACAGGACACGGCTGGTCGAATATGCGCACTGAAGCTTTCTTT.

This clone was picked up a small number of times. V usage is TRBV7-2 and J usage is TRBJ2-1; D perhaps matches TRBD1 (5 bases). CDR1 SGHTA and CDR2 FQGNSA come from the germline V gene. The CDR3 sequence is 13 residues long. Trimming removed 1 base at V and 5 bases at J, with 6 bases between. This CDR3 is CASSLGTHNEQFF. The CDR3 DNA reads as TGTGCCAGCAGCTTAGGGACACACAATGAGCAGTTCTTC.

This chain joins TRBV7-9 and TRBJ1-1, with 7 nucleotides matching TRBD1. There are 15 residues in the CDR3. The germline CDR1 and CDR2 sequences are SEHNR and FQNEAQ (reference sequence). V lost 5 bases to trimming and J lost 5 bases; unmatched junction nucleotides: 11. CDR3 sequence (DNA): TGTGCCAGCAGCCCCACCATAGGGGGCTGGACTGAAGCTTTCTTT. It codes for CASSPTIGGWTEAFF.

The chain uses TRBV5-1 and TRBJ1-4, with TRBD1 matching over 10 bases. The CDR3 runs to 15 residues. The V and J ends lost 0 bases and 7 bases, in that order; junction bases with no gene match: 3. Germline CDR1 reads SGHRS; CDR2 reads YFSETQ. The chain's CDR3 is CASSLGTGGREKLFF. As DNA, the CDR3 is TGCGCCAGCAGCTTGGGGACAGGGGGTCGTGAAAAACTGTTTTTT.

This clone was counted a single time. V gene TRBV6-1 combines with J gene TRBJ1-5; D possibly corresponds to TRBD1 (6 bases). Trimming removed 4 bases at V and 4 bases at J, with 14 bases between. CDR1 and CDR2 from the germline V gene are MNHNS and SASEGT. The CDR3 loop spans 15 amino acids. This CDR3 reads CASSAWDTPNQPQHF. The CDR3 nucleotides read TGTGCCAGCAGTGCTTGGGACACCCCGAATCAGCCCCAGCATTTT.

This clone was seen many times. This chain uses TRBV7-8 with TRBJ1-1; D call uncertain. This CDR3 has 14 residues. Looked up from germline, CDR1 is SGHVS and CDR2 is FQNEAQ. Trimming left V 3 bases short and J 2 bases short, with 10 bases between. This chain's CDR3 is CASSFGDFNTEAFF. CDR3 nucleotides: TGTGCCAGCAGCTTCGGGGATTTCAACACTGAAGCTTTCTTT.

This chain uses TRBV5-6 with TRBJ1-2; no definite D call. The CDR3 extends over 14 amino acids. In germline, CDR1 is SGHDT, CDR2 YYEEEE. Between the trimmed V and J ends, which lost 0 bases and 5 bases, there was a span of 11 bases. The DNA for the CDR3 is TGTGCCAGCAGCTTGGTTGGCAGTCAATATGGCTACACCTTC. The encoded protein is CASSLVGSQYGYTF.

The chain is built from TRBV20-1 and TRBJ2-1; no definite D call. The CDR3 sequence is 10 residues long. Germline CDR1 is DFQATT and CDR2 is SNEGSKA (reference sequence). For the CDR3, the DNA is TGCACCCCTCGCGTGGATGAGCAGTTCTTC. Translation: CTPRVDEQFF.

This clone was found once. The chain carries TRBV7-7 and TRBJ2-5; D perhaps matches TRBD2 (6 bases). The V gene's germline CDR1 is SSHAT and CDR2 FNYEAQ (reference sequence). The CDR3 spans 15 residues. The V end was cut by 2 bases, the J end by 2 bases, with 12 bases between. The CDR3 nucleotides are TGTGCCAGCAGCTTAATGGGGGGACCTCAAGAGACCCAGTACTTC. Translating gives CASSLMGGPQETQYF.

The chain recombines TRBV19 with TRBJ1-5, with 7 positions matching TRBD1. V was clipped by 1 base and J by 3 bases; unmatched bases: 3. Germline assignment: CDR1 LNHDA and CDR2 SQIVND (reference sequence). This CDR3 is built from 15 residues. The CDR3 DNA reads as TGTGCCAGTAGTATAGGAGGACAGGTCAATCAGCCCCAGCATTTT. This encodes CASSIGGQVNQPQHF.

The CDR3 nucleotides read TGTGCCAGCAGCTTATTCCCCGGGGGGGCCAGCACAGATACGCAGTATTTT. Translating gives CASSLFPGGASTDTQYF. The chain joins TRBV7-2 to TRBJ2-3, with 8 bases fitting TRBD2. J gave up 0 bases and V 2 bases, and 7 bases lay outside the gene matches. Looked up from germline, CDR1 is SGHTA and CDR2 is FQGNSA. The CDR3 contains 17 residues.

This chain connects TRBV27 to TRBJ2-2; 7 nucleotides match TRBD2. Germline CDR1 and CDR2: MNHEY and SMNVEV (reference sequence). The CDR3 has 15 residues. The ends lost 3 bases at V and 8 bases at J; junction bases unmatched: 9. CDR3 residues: CASSFLASGSGELFF. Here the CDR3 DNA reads TGTGCCAGCAGTTTCCTGGCTAGCGGTAGTGGGGAGCTGTTTTTT.

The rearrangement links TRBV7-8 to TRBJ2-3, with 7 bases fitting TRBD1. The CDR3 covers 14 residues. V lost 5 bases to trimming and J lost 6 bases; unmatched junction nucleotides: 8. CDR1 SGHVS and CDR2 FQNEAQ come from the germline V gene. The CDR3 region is CASSEGTEYDTQYF. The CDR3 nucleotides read TGTGCCAGCAGCGAAGGGACAGAGTATGATACGCAGTATTTT.

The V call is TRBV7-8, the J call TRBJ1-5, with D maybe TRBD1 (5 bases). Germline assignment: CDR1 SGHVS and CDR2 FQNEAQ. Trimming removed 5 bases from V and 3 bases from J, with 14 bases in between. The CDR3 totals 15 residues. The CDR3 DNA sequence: TGTGCCAGCAGCATATCGACAGACAACAATCAGCCCCAGCATTTT. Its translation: CASSISTDNNQPQHF. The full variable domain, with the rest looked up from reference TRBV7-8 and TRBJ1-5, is GAGVSQSPRYKVAKRGQDVALRCDPISGHVSLFWYQQALGQGPEFLTYFQNEAQLDKSGLPSDRFFAERPEGSVSTLKIQRTQQEDSAVYLCASSISTDNNQPQHFGDGTRLSIL.

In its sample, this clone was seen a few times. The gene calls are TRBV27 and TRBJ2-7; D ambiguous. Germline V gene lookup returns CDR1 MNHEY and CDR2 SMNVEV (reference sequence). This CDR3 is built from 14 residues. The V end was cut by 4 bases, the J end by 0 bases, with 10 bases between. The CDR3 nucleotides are TGTGCCAGCAGTTCCGCCGGGTCCTCCTACGAGCAGTACTTC. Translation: CASSSAGSSYEQYF.

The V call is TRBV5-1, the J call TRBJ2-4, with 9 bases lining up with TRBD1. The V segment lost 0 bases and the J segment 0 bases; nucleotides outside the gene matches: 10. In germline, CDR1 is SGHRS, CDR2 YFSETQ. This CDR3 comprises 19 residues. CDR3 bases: TGCGCCAGCAGCTTGGTTAGGACAGGGGCTAATCTAGCCAAAAACATTCAGTACTTC. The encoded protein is CASSLVRTGANLAKNIQYF.

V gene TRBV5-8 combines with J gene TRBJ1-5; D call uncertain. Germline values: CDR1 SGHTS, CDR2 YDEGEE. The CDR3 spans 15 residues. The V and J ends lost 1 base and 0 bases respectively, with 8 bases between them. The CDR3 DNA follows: TGTGCCAGCAGCTTGTCCAGTCATAGCAATCAGCCCCAGCATTTT. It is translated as CASSLSSHSNQPQHF.

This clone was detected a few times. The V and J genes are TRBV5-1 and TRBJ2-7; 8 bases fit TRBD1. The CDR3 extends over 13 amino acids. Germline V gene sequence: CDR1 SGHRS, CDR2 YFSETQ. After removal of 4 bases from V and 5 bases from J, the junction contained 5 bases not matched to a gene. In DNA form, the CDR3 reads TGCGCCAGCAGCCGGGACAGGATCGACGAGCAGTACTTC. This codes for CASSRDRIDEQYF.

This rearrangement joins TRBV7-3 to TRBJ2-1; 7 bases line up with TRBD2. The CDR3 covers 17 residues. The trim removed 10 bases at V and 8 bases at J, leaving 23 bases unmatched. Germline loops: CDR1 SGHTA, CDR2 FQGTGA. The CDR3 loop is CATVFGRLWREGDEQFF. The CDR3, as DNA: TGTGCCACCGTCTTCGGACGACTATGGAGGGAGGGCGATGAGCAGTTCTTC.

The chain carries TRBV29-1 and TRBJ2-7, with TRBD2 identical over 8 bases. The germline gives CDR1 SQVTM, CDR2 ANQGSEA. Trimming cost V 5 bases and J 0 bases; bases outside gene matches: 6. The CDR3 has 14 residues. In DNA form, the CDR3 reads TGCAGCGTTTTACTAGCGGATAGCTCCTACGAGCAGTACTTC. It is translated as CSVLLADSSYEQYF.